The 14 T cell receptor beta chains presented below share a single source sample, sequenced in a study of a mutant IDH1 vaccine in newly diagnosed glioma. TCRdb's table, derived via immunoSEQ multiplex PCR, lists solely in-frame clones and lacks some. The sample yields roughly 32,000 clones, 89% seen once. The time point was: week 47, end of study. What each vaccine dose contained was 300 ug of mutant IDH1 20-mer peptide, accompanied by topical imiquimod. These TCRs' antigens remain unknown. The starting material was PBMCs, obtained from a glioma patient whose treatment included an IDH1 peptide vaccine. The receptors were sampled from a man in his forties or fifties with glioma.

This chain joins TRBV28 and TRBJ2-7; 10 bases fit TRBD1. With 6 bases clipped from V and 3 bases from J, the junction kept 5 bases outside the gene matches. Germline CDR1 and CDR2: MDHEN and SYDVKM. The CDR3 spans 14 residues. The CDR3 DNA follows: TGTGCCAGCAGCAGGGACAGGGGACGCTACGAGCAGTACTTC. Translating gives CASSRDRGRYEQYF.

The chain carries TRBV7-2 and TRBJ1-6; D not certain. V was trimmed by 1 base and J by 2 bases, leaving 12 bases between them. CDR1 is SGHTA, CDR2 FQGNSA, per germline. The CDR3 totals 17 residues. The CDR3 sequence: CASSLVALGTYNSPLHF. The CDR3 bases are TGTGCCAGCAGCTTAGTGGCCTTAGGCACCTATAATTCACCCCTCCACTTT.

The chain is built from TRBV5-8 and TRBJ2-3; the match to TRBD2 covers 13 bases. Trimming at V came to 4 bases and at J to 4 bases, leaving 6 bases not matched to a gene. Germline V gives CDR1 SGHTS, CDR2 YDEGEE. This CDR3 comprises 16 residues. DNA of the CDR3: TGTGCCAGCAGCCCCGAAGGACTAGCGGGGGCAGATACGCAGTATTTT. Translating gives CASSPEGLAGADTQYF.

The rearrangement joins TRBV7-9 to TRBJ2-7; 8 nucleotides agree with TRBD1. The germline V gene encodes CDR1 SEHNR and CDR2 FQNEAQ (reference sequence). After removal of 3 bases from V and 3 bases from J, the junction contained 4 bases not matched to a gene. The CDR3 contains 14 residues. The CDR3 DNA reads as TGTGCCAGCAGCTTGACAGGACAGGGCTACGAGCAGTACTTC. As protein: CASSLTGQGYEQYF.

The chain carries TRBV11-2 and TRBJ2-1; no definite D call. V was pared by 4 bases and J by 0 bases, with 7 bases between. The germline gives CDR1 SGHAT, CDR2 FQNNGV. The length of the CDR3 is 14 residues. CDR3 sequence reads: CASSSYSSYNEQFF. The CDR3 coding sequence is TGTGCCAGCAGCTCCTACAGCTCCTACAATGAGCAGTTCTTC.

CDR3 bases: TGTGCCAGCTCACCGAAGACGGGACAAGAGACCCAGTACTTC. Translated, it gives CASSPKTGQETQYF. V and J are TRBV18 and TRBJ2-5; D perhaps matches TRBD2 (5 bases). There are 14 residues in the CDR3. Trimming shortened V by 3 bases and J by 2 bases, and 10 bases separated the two germline ends. Per germline, CDR1 KGHSH and CDR2 LQKENI.

The chain joins TRBV11-2 to TRBJ2-3; D remains unclear. There are 16 residues in the CDR3. The V gene's germline CDR1 is SGHAT and CDR2 FQNNGV. Trimming removed 6 bases from V and 2 bases from J, with 18 bases in between. CDR3 sequence reads: CASRPPGKRTTDTQYF. The DNA for the CDR3 is TGTGCCAGCAGACCCCCCGGAAAGCGAACCACAGATACGCAGTATTTT.

V gene TRBV27 combines with J gene TRBJ2-7, with TRBD2 matching 7 bases. The CDR3 spans 15 residues. Germline V gene sequence: CDR1 MNHEY, CDR2 SMNVEV (reference sequence). V trimming: 4 bases; J trimming: 3 bases; junction bases outside the gene matches: 9. Written as DNA, the CDR3 is TGTGCCAGCAGTTCTAGACTCTCGGGGGGCTACGAGCAGTACTTC. Amino acid sequence: CASSSRLSGGYEQYF.

V is TRBV2 and J is TRBJ1-2; unclear D gene. Trimming took off 3 bases at V and 0 bases at J, with 5 bases between the two ends. The germline CDR1 and CDR2 sequences are SNHLY and FYNNEI. This CDR3 comprises 13 residues. The CDR3 loop is CASSDRSNYGYTF. Here the CDR3 DNA reads TGTGCCAGCAGTGACAGGTCTAACTATGGCTACACCTTC.

V and J are TRBV6-6 and TRBJ1-2; D possibly corresponds to TRBD1 (6 bases). CDR3 length: 13 amino acids. The germline V and J ends were trimmed by 4 bases and 5 bases, with 11 bases remaining between them. The germline gives CDR1 MNHNY, CDR2 SVGAGI (reference sequence). CDR3 coding DNA: TGTGCCAGCAGTTTTGGACAGAATTATGGCTACACCTTC. Protein sequence: CASSFGQNYGYTF.

This chain uses TRBV27 with TRBJ1-2; 10 nucleotides agree with TRBD1. The CDR3 totals 14 residues. V was pared by 4 bases and J by 6 bases, with 5 bases of the junction left unmatched. CDR1 is MNHEY and CDR2 is SMNVEV in the germline V gene (reference sequence). Written as DNA, the CDR3 is TGTGCCAGCAGTTGGGACAGGGGAAGAAATGGCTACACCTTC. Protein sequence: CASSWDRGRNGYTF.

The chain uses TRBV4-1 and TRBJ2-3; the match to TRBD2 covers 9 bases. This CDR3 contains 16 residues. Germline-derived CDR1 and CDR2 are MGHRA and YSYEKL. V gave up 3 bases and J gave up 4 bases; unmatched junction bases: 8. CDR3 nucleotide sequence: TGCGCCAGCAGCCACCCCGGGGTAGCGGGGGCAGATACGCAGTATTTT. Translated, it gives CASSHPGVAGADTQYF.

V is TRBV28 and J is TRBJ1-1; 9 bases align to TRBD1. V was clipped by 0 bases and J by 6 bases; unmatched bases: 5. The germline V gene has CDR1 MDHEN and CDR2 SYDVKM. This CDR3 has 15 residues. This CDR3 is CASSLWGGTGPEAFF. The CDR3 nucleotides are TGTGCCAGCAGTTTATGGGGGGGGACAGGGCCTGAAGCTTTCTTT.

The V gene is TRBV7-6, the J gene TRBJ2-2; 14 positions match TRBD2. The CDR3 sequence is 17 residues long. Germline values: CDR1 SGHVS, CDR2 FNYEAQ. V shed 6 bases, J shed 5 bases, and the junction held 8 bases outside the gene matches. CDR3 in amino acids: CASSSTSGRARTGELFF. In DNA form, the CDR3 reads TGTGCCAGCAGTTCGACTAGCGGGAGGGCCCGAACCGGGGAGCTGTTTTTT.